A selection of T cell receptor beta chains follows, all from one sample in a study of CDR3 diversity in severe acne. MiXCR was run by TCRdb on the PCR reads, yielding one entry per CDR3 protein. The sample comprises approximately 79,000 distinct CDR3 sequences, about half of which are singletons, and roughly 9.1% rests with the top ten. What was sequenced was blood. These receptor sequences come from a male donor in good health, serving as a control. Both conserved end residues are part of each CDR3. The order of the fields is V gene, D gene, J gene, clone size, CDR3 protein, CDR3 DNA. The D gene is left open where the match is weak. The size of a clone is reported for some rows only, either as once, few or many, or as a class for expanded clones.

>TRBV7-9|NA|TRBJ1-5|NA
CASSLDGGLYNQPQHF
TGTGCCAGCAGCTTAGATGGAGGGCTGTACAATCAGCCCCAGCATTTT
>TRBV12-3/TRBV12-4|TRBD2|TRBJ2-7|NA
CASSQPLTPSGRPTHGQYF
TGTGCCAGCAGCCAACCCCTTACCCCAAGCGGGAGACCCACCCACGGGCAGTACTTC
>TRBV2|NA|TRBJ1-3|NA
CASRGGNTIYF
TGTGCCAGTCGGGGCGGAAACACCATATATTTT
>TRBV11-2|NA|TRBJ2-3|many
CASSPAVTQYF
TGTGCCAGCAGCCCCGCGGTTACGCAGTATTTT
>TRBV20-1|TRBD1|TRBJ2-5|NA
CSAPQDPGQRETQYF
TGCAGTGCTCCCCAGGATCCGGGACAGCGGGAGACCCAGTACTTC
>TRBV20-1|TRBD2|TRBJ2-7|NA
CSASWEGKYEQYF
TGCAGTGCTAGCTGGGAGGGGAAATACGAGCAGTACTTC
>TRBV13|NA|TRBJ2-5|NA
CASSLGLGTEQETQYF
TGTGCCAGCAGCTTAGGCCTCGGAACGGAGCAAGAGACCCAGTACTTC
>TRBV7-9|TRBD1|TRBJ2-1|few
CASSPPQGARGDYNEQFF
TGTGCCAGCAGTCCGCCCCAGGGGGCGAGGGGGGATTACAATGAGCAGTTCTTC
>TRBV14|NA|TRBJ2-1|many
CASSHEVGLQGTADEQFF
TGTGCCAGCAGCCACGAAGTGGGATTACAGGGGACTGCGGATGAGCAGTTCTTC
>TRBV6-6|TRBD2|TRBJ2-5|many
CASKNGGWLAQQETQYF
TGTGCCAGCAAAAACGGGGGGTGGCTAGCGCAGCAAGAGACCCAGTACTTC
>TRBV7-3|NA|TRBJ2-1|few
CASSLTSASYNEQFF
TGTGCCAGCAGCTTAACCAGCGCCTCCTACAATGAGCAGTTCTTC
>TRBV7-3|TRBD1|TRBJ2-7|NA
CASSSGQGFGGEQYF
TGTGCCAGCAGCTCGGGACAGGGTTTCGGTGGCGAGCAGTACTTC
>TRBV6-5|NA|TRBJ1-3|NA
CASSYSRGFSGNTIYF
TGTGCCAGCAGTTACTCGAGAGGGTTCTCTGGAAACACCATATATTTT
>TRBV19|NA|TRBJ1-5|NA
CASSMKGKFGNQPQHF
TGTGCCAGTAGTATGAAGGGGAAGTTCGGCAATCAGCCCCAGCATTTT
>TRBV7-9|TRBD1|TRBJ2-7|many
CASSRDRGAYEQYF
TGTGCCAGCAGCCGCGACAGGGGGGCCTACGAGCAGTACTTC
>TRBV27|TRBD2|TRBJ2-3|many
CASSFRRRTGTSSGDTQYF
TGTGCCAGCAGTTTCCGCCGACGAACCGGGACTAGCTCTGGCGATACGCAGTATTTT
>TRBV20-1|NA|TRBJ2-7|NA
CSAASSPSYEQYF
TGCAGTGCTGCTAGCAGCCCTTCCTACGAGCAGTACTTC
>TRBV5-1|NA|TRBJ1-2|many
CASSWSRDGQDYGYTF
TGCGCCAGCAGCTGGTCCCGGGACGGGCAGGACTATGGCTACACCTTC
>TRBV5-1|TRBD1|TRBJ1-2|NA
CASSFRDRPGYTF
TGCGCCAGCAGCTTCCGGGACAGGCCAGGGTACACCTTC
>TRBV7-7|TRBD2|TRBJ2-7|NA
CASSVETSSGEQYF
TGTGCTAGCAGCGTCGAGACTAGCAGTGGCGAGCAGTACTTC
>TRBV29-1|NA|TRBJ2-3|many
CSVRVGDTQYF
TGCAGCGTTAGAGTCGGAGATACGCAGTATTTT
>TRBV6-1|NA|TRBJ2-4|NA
CASGAGQDIQYF
TGTGCCAGCGGAGCGGGACAGGACATTCAGTACTTC
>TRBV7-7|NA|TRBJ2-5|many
CASSLIGTQETQYF
TGTGCTAGCAGCTTAATCGGGACCCAAGAGACCCAGTACTTC
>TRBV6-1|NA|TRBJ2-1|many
CASGRWTYNEQFF
TGTGCCAGCGGCAGGTGGACCTACAATGAGCAGTTCTTC
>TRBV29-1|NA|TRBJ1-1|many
CSDGTSNTEAFF
TGCAGCGACGGGACGTCGAACACTGAAGCTTTCTTT